The clone carrying this T cell receptor beta chain was detected once. Its antigen is still unknown. These data are taken from a study of T cells in localized non-small cell lung cancer. General study findings and limits: The greatest T cell clonality was found in uninvolved adjacent lung (higher than in tumor).

The V and J ends lost 6 bases and 4 bases, in that order; junction bases with no gene match: 1. Germline values: CDR1 SGHRS, CDR2 YFSETQ. This CDR3 is built from 14 residues. Clones were read by immunoSEQ multiplex PCR, and TCRdb kept only the in-frame ones, dropping some. The sample lists around 33,000 clones, approximately 80% occurring once. The sequences come from peripheral blood, collected before any cancer treatment. This chain connects TRBV5-1 to TRBJ2-1; 13 bases agree with TRBD2. The sequence was collected from a male donor at least 60 years old with stage III squamous cell lung carcinoma. In DNA form, the CDR3 reads TGCGCCAGCAAACTAGCGGGAGGGTACAATGAGCAGTTCTTC. Its protein is CASKLAGGYNEQFF.